The rows below give T cell receptor beta chains drawn from one sample of a study of blood T cell repertoires in COVID-19. Method: immunoSEQ multiplex PCR; TCRdb's copy keeps in-frame clones and lacks some. Of about 150,000 clones listed, about 85% are singletons. The source material was PBMCs or T cells enriched from blood (not recorded which). The receptors were gathered from a middle-aged woman who had recovered from COVID-19. The CDR3 runs from the conserved cysteine through the conserved F or W. D genes are given only for firm matches. Clone sizes are given selectively: once, few, many, or a class where the clone is expanded.

clone size | J gene | D gene | CDR3 length | V gene | CDR3 protein | CDR3 DNA
- | TRBJ1-1 | - | 16 | TRBV25-1 | CASSEARGEGNTEAFF | TGTGCCAGCAGTGAGGCCCGGGGGGAAGGGAACACTGAAGCTTTCTTT
once | TRBJ1-1 | - | 16 | TRBV5-8 | CASSLAGAGRNTEAFF | TGTGCCAGCAGCTTGGCTGGAGCGGGGAGGAACACTGAAGCTTTCTTT
- | TRBJ1-2 | - | 12 | TRBV7-3 | CASSLTGRDCTF | TGTGCCAGCAGCTTAACGGGCAGGGACTGCACCTTC
- | TRBJ2-3 | TRBD2 | 16 | TRBV11-3 | CASSPGRREVRDTQYF | TGTGCCAGCAGCCCAGGTCGGCGGGAGGTTCGCGATACGCAGTATTTT
- | TRBJ2-7 | TRBD2 | 14 | TRBV15 | CATSTAGESYEQYF | TGTGCCACCAGCACAGCGGGAGAGTCCTACGAGCAGTACTTC
- | TRBJ2-1 | TRBD2 | 18 | TRBV3-1/TRBV3-2 | CASSQVPREAGGWHEQFF | TGTGCCAGCAGCCAAGTCCCCCGGGAAGCGGGGGGGTGGCATGAGCAGTTCTTC
- | TRBJ1-6 | - | 14 | TRBV30 | CAWSVQGRNSPLHF | TGTGCCTGGAGTGTACAGGGTCGGAATTCACCCCTCCACTTT
once | TRBJ2-1 | - | 17 | TRBV5-1 | CASKPTAPGSSYNEQFF | TGCGCCAGCAAACCCACGGCACCCGGGAGCTCCTACAATGAGCAGTTCTTC
- | TRBJ2-1 | - | 15 | TRBV27 | CASSLMGGPYNEQFF | TGTGCCAGCAGTTTAATGGGGGGGCCTTACAATGAGCAGTTCTTC
- | TRBJ2-7 | TRBD1 | 16 | TRBV7-9 | CASSRPLGTVNYEQYF | TGTGCCAGCAGCCGCCCCCTTGGGACAGTCAACTACGAGCAGTACTTC
- | TRBJ2-1 | - | 13 | TRBV5-1 | CASSLAGWDEQFF | TGCGCCAGCAGCTTGGCAGGATGGGATGAGCAGTTCTTC
once | TRBJ2-5 | TRBD1 | 15 | TRBV5-4 | CASSFPDRPEETQYF | TGTGCCAGCAGCTTTCCGGACAGGCCCGAAGAGACCCAGTACTTC
once | TRBJ2-7 | TRBD1 | 15 | TRBV4-2 | CASSQELTGGYEQYF | TGTGCCAGCAGCCAAGAATTGACAGGGGGCTACGAGCAGTACTTC
- | TRBJ1-5 | - | 11 | TRBV28 | CASSSGQPQHF | TGTGCCAGCAGTTCGGGTCAGCCCCAGCATTTT
few | TRBJ2-1 | TRBD1 | 15 | TRBV6-5 | CASSYRGQGPNEQFF | TGTGCCAGCAGTTACAGGGGGCAGGGCCCCAATGAGCAGTTCTTC
- | TRBJ2-1 | - | 15 | TRBV6-5 | CASSYSGGPNNEQFF | TGTGCCAGCAGTTACTCGGGGGGACCAAACAATGAGCAGTTCTTC
- | TRBJ1-2 | TRBD1 | 13 | TRBV7-9 | CASSPDRVYGYTF | TGTGCCAGCAGCCCCGACAGGGTCTATGGCTACACCTTC
- | TRBJ2-1 | - | 13 | TRBV5-1 | CASSATGYDEQFF | TGCGCCAGCAGCGCTACAGGTTACGATGAGCAGTTCTTC
- | TRBJ2-3 | TRBD2 | 17 | TRBV10-3 | CAIRLTAGLADTDTQYF | TGTGCCATCAGGTTGACAGCGGGACTAGCGGACACAGATACGCAGTATTTT
many | TRBJ2-1 | - | 16 | TRBV7-3 | CASSLTTSAFYNEQFF | TGTGCCAGCAGCTTAACGACCAGCGCCTTTTACAATGAGCAGTTCTTC
once | TRBJ2-7 | TRBD2 | 15 | TRBV6-5 | CATRLAGEPFGGQYF | TGTGCCACCCGACTAGCGGGAGAGCCCTTTGGAGGGCAGTACTTC
- | TRBJ2-1 | TRBD2 | 15 | TRBV19 | CASSRGLAGNNEQFF | TGTGCCAGTAGTCGAGGACTAGCGGGTAACAATGAGCAGTTCTTC
- | TRBJ2-1 | - | 14 | TRBV30 | CAWSPGSTYNEQFF | TGTGCCTGGAGTCCCGGGAGTACCTACAATGAGCAGTTCTTC
- | TRBJ1-4 | - | 15 | TRBV5-1 | CASSPMGQVNEKLFF | TGCGCCAGCAGCCCGATGGGGCAAGTTAATGAAAAACTGTTTTTT
- | TRBJ2-1 | TRBD2 | 15 | TRBV2 | CASSDPSGSLDEQFF | TGTGCCAGCAGTGACCCCAGCGGGAGCTTAGATGAGCAGTTCTTC
- | TRBJ2-5 | TRBD1 | 15 | TRBV2 | CASSRDRGQGETQYF | TGTGCCAGCAGCAGGGACAGGGGGCAAGGGGAGACCCAGTACTTC
once | TRBJ1-1 | - | 15 | TRBV5-1 | CASSLAGTSNTEAFF | TGCGCCAGCAGCTTGGCCGGGACATCGAACACTGAAGCTTTCTTT
- | TRBJ1-5 | - | 15 | TRBV30 | CAWRSPGGDNQPQHF | TGTGCCTGGAGGTCCCCGGGGGGCGACAATCAGCCCCAGCATTTT
- | TRBJ2-5 | - | 17 | TRBV5-1 | CASSLAGTPPYQETQYF | TGCGCCAGCAGCTTGGCCGGGACACCTCCTTACCAAGAGACCCAGTACTTC
- | TRBJ2-1 | TRBD1 | 14 | TRBV19 | CATSDRAFSFEQFF | TGTGCCACCTCCGACAGGGCATTCAGTTTTGAGCAGTTCTTC
- | TRBJ2-7 | TRBD2 | 14 | TRBV9 | CASSPGLADYEQYF | TGTGCCAGCAGCCCGGGACTAGCGGACTACGAGCAGTACTTC
- | TRBJ2-7 | TRBD1 | 17 | TRBV6-1 | CASSEEATGLGGYEQYF | TGTGCCAGCAGTGAAGAGGCGACAGGGTTAGGTGGCTACGAGCAGTACTTC
- | TRBJ2-7 | TRBD2 | 15 | TRBV5-1 | CASSVLSGRSYEQYF | TGCGCCAGCAGCGTTCTGAGCGGGAGGTCCTACGAGCAGTACTTC
- | TRBJ2-1 | TRBD2 | 20 | TRBV4-1 | CASSPRTSGRIPSSYNEQFF | TGCGCCAGCAGCCCGCGGACTAGCGGTAGGATACCCTCCTCCTACAATGAGCAGTTCTTC
- | TRBJ1-1 | TRBD1 | 13 | TRBV11-2 | CASSLGGTVEAFF | TGTGCCAGCAGCTTAGGGGGGACAGTTGAAGCTTTCTTT
- | TRBJ2-1 | - | 20 | TRBV27 | CASSSLLGRGTPSSYNEQFF | TGTGCCAGCAGCTCTTTATTAGGGCGCGGGACCCCGAGCTCCTACAATGAGCAGTTCTTC
- | TRBJ2-7 | TRBD2 | 14 | TRBV6-5 | CASSPAGGWDEQYF | TGTGCCAGCAGTCCAGCGGGAGGGTGGGACGAGCAGTACTTC
- | TRBJ2-1 | TRBD1 | 17 | TRBV29-1 | CSVEFGGTGGYYNEQFF | TGCAGCGTTGAATTTGGTGGGACAGGGGGCTACTACAATGAGCAGTTCTTC
- | TRBJ2-7 | - | 12 | TRBV25-1 | CASSGTGYEQYF | TGTGCCAGCAGTGGTACGGGTTACGAGCAGTACTTC
- | TRBJ1-3 | TRBD1 | 14 | TRBV30 | CAWSGVGGGNTIYF | TGTGCCTGGAGTGGGGTAGGGGGCGGAAACACCATATATTTT
once | TRBJ1-6 | - | 14 | TRBV7-9 | CASSLVGSNSPLHF | TGTGCCAGCAGCTTAGTTGGCAGTAATTCACCCCTCCACTTT
- | TRBJ1-2 | - | 15 | TRBV29-1 | CSVDEGTRGGYGYTF | TGCAGCGTTGATGAGGGCACAAGGGGGGGTTATGGCTACACCTTC
- | TRBJ1-2 | - | 13 | TRBV6-5 | CASRETANYGYTF | TGTGCCAGCCGGGAGACAGCTAACTATGGCTACACCTTC